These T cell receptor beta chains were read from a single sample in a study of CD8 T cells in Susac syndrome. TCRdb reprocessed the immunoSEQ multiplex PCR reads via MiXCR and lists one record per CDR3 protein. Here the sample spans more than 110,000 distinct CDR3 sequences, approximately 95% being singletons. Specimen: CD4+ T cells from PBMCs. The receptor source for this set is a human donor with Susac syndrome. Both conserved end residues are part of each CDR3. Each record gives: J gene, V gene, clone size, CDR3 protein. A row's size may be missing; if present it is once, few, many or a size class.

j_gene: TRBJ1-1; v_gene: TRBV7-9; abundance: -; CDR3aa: CASSRQGIGTEAFF
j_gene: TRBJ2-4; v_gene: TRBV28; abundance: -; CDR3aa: CASTPRGADRGRNIQYF
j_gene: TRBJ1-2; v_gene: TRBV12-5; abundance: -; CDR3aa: CASARDRAGGYTF
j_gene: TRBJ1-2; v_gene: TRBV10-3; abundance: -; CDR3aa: CAISERWDYGYTF
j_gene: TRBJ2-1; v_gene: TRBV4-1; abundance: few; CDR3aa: CASSQDGSGTEQFF
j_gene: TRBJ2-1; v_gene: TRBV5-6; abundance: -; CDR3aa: CASSPATSNEQFF
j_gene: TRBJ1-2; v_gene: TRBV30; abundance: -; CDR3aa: CAWSLDRTYGYTF
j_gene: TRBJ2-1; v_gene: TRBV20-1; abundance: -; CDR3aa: CSASIAGGLSGNEQFF
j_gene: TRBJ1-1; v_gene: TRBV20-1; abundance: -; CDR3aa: CSATRSTGWSEAFF
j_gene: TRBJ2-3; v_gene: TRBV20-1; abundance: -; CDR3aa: CSALIAGSTDTQYF
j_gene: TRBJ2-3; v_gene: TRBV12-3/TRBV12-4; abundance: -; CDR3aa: CASRTDRNPTDTQYF
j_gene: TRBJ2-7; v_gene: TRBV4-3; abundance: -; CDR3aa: CASSQETGGRAENEQYF
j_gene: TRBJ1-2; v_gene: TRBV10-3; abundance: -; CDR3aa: CAIIQDAAGYGYTF
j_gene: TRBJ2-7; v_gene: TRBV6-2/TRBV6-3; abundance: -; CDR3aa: CASTSSTSGRNEQYF
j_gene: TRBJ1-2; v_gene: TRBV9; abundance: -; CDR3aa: CASSPRPSEYGYTF
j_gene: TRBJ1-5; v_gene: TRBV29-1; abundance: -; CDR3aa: CSVEVANQPQHF
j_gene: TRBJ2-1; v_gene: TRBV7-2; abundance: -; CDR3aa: CASSQTSGFYNEQFF
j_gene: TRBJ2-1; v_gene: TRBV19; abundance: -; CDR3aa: CASTDMGETAQQFF
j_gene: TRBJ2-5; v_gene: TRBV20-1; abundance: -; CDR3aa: CSALPVQGAKTQYF
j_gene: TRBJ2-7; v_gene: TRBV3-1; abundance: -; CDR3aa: CASSQAGFAGAFYEQYF
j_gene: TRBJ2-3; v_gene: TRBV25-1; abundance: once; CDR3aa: CASSEWADTQYF
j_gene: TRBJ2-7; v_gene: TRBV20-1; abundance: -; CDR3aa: CSARIAGEPGREQYF
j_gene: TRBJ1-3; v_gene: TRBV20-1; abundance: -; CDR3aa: CSATTGGFGNTIYF
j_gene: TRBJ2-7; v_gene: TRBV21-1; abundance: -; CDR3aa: CASNPAGGPHEQYF
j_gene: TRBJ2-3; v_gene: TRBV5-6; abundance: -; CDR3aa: CASRVDTSGGNTDTQYF
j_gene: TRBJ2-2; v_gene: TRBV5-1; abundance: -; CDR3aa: CASSLASAGSITGELFF
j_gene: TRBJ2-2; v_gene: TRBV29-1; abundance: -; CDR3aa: CSVETSVVGELFF
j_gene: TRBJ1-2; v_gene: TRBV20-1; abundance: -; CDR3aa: CSASRTGGNYGYTF
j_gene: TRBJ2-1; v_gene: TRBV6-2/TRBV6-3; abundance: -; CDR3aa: CASVAGPTYNEQFF
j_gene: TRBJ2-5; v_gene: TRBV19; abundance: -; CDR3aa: CASRSTGTTQYF
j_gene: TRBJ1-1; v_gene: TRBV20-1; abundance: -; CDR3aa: CSASRGDYTEAFF
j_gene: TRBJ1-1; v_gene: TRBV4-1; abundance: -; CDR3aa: CASSQVQRDTEAFF
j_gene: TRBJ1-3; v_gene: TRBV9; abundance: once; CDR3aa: CASSARGFGNTIYF
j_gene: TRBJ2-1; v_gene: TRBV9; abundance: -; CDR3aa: CASSSSTRGREQFF
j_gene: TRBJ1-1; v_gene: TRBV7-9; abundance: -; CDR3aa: CASSISLLNTEAFF
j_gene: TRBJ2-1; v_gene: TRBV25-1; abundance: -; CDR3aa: CASSDRRGASGAHNEQFF
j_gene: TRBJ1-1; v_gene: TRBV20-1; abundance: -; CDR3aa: CSASRMSYPEAFF
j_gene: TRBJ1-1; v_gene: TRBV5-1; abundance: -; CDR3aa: CASSSEATEAFF
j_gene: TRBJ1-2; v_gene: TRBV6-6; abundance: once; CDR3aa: CASREGAGGYTF
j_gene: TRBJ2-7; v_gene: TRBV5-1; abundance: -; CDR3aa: CASSDTRVSEQYF
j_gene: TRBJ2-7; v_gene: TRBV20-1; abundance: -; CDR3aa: CSARSAGGPHEQYF
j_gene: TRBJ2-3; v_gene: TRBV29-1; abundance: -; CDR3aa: CSVYWADTQYF
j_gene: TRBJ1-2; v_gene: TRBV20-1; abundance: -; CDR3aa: CSARQGAEGYTF
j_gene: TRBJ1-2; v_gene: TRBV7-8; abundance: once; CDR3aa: CASSGGACRCGYTF
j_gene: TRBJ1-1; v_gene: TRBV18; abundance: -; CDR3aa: CASSPPARGVTEAFF
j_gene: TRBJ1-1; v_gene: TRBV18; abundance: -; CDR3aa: CASSPIQQTGMAFF